The following is a T cell receptor beta chain sequence with its context. By how much of the sample it makes up, this clonotype is medium-sized (0.01 to 0.1%). Its binding antigen is unknown. No much larger clonotype is one base removed from it; base qualities were not supplied. The CDR3 sequence holds 14 residues, the cysteine and phenylalanine included. The only DNA kept is the CDR3, 42 bases in frame from the first base. V drops 11 bases and J drops 4 bases, leaving 20 bases in between. Based on the germline V gene, the CDR1 and CDR2 sequences are MRHNA and SNTAGT. Libraries came from PCR. DNA from cultured CD4+ T cells was subjected to TCR sequencing with the Oncomine TCR Beta short-read assay at the Johns Hopkins FTIC core. The QIAamp micro DNA kit was used to extract genomic DNA from the cultured CD4+ T cells. Oncomine TCR Beta libraries from cultured CD4+ T cells were pooled with unique dual indexes and sequenced on an Illumina iSeq 100. Per the original workflow: Non-productive sequences were removed, and CDR3s that did not start with C, did not end with F or W, or were shorter than 7 amino acids were discarded. Antigen-specific clonotypes were identified using the MANAFEST web application through comparison of peptide-stimulated wells with reference and other culture wells. To be called positive, a clone needed an FDR below 0.05, an odds ratio above 5, and a productive frequency above 0.1% in at least two of three replicate wells. Clonotypes that were significantly expanded in both SARS-CoV-2 spike wells and at least one common cold coronavirus spike condition were defined as cross-reactive. Similarity between CDR3 sequences was evaluated in R version 3.6.1 using Levenshtein distances (stringdist) and unrooted phylogenetic trees (ape). The public sequencing data were trimmed at Q25 with fastp and processed into clonotypes with MiXCR by TCRdb, which kept only in-frame beta chains. All rows with the same CDR3 protein become a single entry with the most common DNA and genes. TCRdb's processing, not the authors', yielded these V and J calls. Across this sample there are about 5,500 distinct CDR3 sequences, with around 69% seen only once. The ten largest clones capture approximately 19% of the sample.

The data are from a study of vaccination and CD4 T cells after COVID-19 (dated by TCRdb to between 2021 and 2024). Background for the entire study: SARS-CoV-2 positivity had been established in the convalescent patients by nasal swab PCR, and mild disease was recorded in under ten of these patients and severe disease in one. Six males and four females were included in the convalescent cohort, with two Hispanic individuals, seven Caucasians, two Asians and one multiracial person represented. Each participant got two doses of either the Pfizer-BioNTech BNT162b2 vaccine (n=8) or the Moderna mRNA-1273 vaccine (n=2). Post-COVID blood samples from convalescent patients were collected a median of around 100 days after diagnosis, with a range of roughly 35 to 170 days. Post-vaccine blood samples were taken a median of around 70 days after the second vaccine dose, with a range of about 13 to 250 days. For stimulating the cultures, overlapping spike peptide pools were used, derived from SARS-CoV-2 as well as from the common cold coronaviruses HCoV-NL63, HCoV-OC43 and HCoV-229E. In control cultures, a CEFX viral epitope pool was used as positive control, an HIV-1 Nef peptide pool was used as negative control, or no peptide was added. The spike-specific CD4+ TCR repertoire was compared before and after mRNA vaccination in fewer than eleven COVID-19 convalescent patients and a few infection-naive healthy vaccine recipients.

On the study overall, not on this receptor specifically: The number of convalescent patients in the study was relatively small, and the study did not examine early timepoints following natural infection. In convalescent patients, a median 86.3% of post-vaccine SARS-CoV-2-reactive clones were detected only after vaccination, and vaccine-specific priming was suggested by this finding. An increase in the median number of SARS-CoV-2-reactive clonotypes from approximately 21 after infection to approximately 41 after vaccination was observed, but the change was not found to be significant. In convalescent patients, nearly all vaccine-specific clones (304 of 307) were found to be mono-reactive for SARS-CoV-2 spike rather than cross-reactive with common cold coronaviruses.

The treatment or condition tag for this specimen amounts to: approximately nine-day PBMC culture with coronavirus spike peptide pools or control peptides (ViraFEST assay). The ViraFEST assay was used in the study, in which antigen-specific T cells were expanded with peptide pools and expanded clonotypes were subsequently identified by TCR sequencing. Positive SARS-CoV-2 PCR tests in the convalescent patients dated from March to December 2020, before Alpha, Beta and Delta variants emerged in the United States. Each well held 2.2 million or so PBMCs cultured with approximately 9.2 ug/ml peptide pools in IMDM containing 5% human AB serum and around 9 IU/ml IL-2. On days 3 and 7, half of the culture medium was replaced with fresh IL-2-containing medium. After about nine days of culture, CD4+ T cells were isolated by negative selection with the EasySep CD4+ T cell isolation kit. Ficoll-Paque Plus gradient centrifugation was used to isolate PBMCs from whole blood, and the isolated PBMCs were then either used fresh or cryopreserved at -140C. Culture conditions were generally each tested in triplicate wells.

Sequencing was done on a sample of CD4+ T cells from blood, cultured in vitro. The clonotype originates from a human donor who had recovered from COVID-19. The V and J genes are TRBV6-4 and TRBJ1-2; the D gene cannot be resolved reliably. The CDR3 protein sequence reads: CAGSMMRRVYGYTF. The nucleotide sequence is given as TGTGCCGGGTCGATGATGAGGCGCGTCTATGGCTACACCTTC.